Sequencing of this T cell receptor beta chain was carried out in a study of spatial heterogeneity in lung cancer (dated by TCRdb to between 2018 and 2020). Some background on the complete study: The donors were some 70 patients from the lung TRACERx cohort who had early-stage, untreated non-small cell lung cancer. Follow-up PBMC samples were sequenced whenever available, and the median time to follow-up was roughly two years after resection. The study linked features of the TCR repertoire to counts of nonsynonymous mutations, which were determined by whole-exome sequencing of tumor tissue. The study quantitatively compared TCR alpha and beta repertoires across multiple tumor regions, matched nontumor lung and blood in non-small cell lung cancer. More beta-chain than alpha-chain transcripts were consistently detected, likely reflecting higher beta-chain transcript abundance. In the raw uncorrected reads, each unique combination of TCR and UMI appeared more than ten times on average. Both alpha and beta chains were TCR-sequenced in hundreds of tumor regions, 64 matched nontumor lung samples and around 50 PBMC samples obtained at surgery. Study-wide conclusions, independent of this receptor: Confirming at a functional level the hypothesis that regional TCRs recognize regional mutations was considered to require additional single-cell paired TCR alpha and beta sequencing. Comparisons of baseline and follow-up blood repertoires included only 11 to 15 patients. Ubiquitous expanded tumor TCRs were detected in blood more often at tumor resection than at routine follow-up.

Library method: 5' RACE. Sequencing instrument: NextSeq 500. The TCR library protocol attached a unique molecular identifier to each TCR cDNA molecule to allow correction of PCR and sequencing errors. Per the original workflow: TCR identification, UMI-based error correction and CDR3 extraction were performed with Decombinator tools. TCRs above a frequency of 2 per 1,000, corresponding to the top 1% of the tumor frequency distribution, were defined as expanded. Renyi diversity was calculated using the R vegan package after each repertoire was subsampled 100 times to 5,000 TCRs. CDR3 similarity networks were constructed using string-kernel similarity of amino acid triplets, with links drawn between CDR3s whose pairwise similarity was above 0.82. TCRdb applied fastp at Q25 and MiXCR to the public reads, then kept only in-frame beta chains. Rows matching on CDR3 protein sequence are summarized as one entry with the most common DNA and genes. The V and J calls shown here were made by TCRdb, not taken from the authors' results. The sample table lists more than 15,000 distinct CDR3 sequences, about 18% of them with a count of one. Of the sample, roughly 6.7% falls within the top ten clones.

This clonotype occurred a few times. Which antigen it targets is not known. Per-nucleotide qualities are absent, and no much larger clonotype sits a single base away. Including the terminal cysteine and phenylalanine, the CDR3 comprises 14 residues. This entry keeps only the CDR3 DNA: 42 bases, framed from base 1. Trimming at the junction amounts to 5 bases on V and 1 base on J, and the germline ends lie 13 bases apart. Via the germline V gene, CDR1 is SGDLS and CDR2 YYNGEE. The time point label, read with the paper, signifies: blood at routine non-recurrence follow-up after resection. Whole RNA extracted from tumor and nontumor lung tissue, or from cryopreserved PBMC samples, was used for TCR sequencing without cell sorting. Patients were selected for TCR sequencing only if sufficient RNA was available from at least two tumor regions.

This material consisted of PBMCs, taken at follow-up. The receptor was derived from a male donor with early-stage non-small cell lung cancer. The chain links TRBV9 with TRBJ2-7; no D gene is confidently identified. The CDR3: CASSVDGYSYEQYF. The sequenced DNA is TGTGCCAGCAGTGTCGACGGATATTCCTACGAGCAGTACTTC.